This T cell receptor beta chain was documented in a study of cytomegalovirus exposure and HLA in healthy donors. The study ran its PCR with 60 Vbeta and 13 Jbeta primers. Using immunoSEQ multiplex PCR, the repertoire was profiled, and TCRdb retains in-frame clones only, with some absent. Here the sample spans about 100,000 clones, roughly four fifths being singletons. The table lists this clone with a few counts. Sequencing was carried out using PBMCs. This sequence originates from a woman aged 55-70 years in good health and CMV-seropositive.

CDR3 DNA: TGTGCCAGTTCACAGGCTCGCAATCAGCCCCAGCATTTT. This encodes CASSQARNQPQHF. This rearrangement joins TRBV7-3 to TRBJ1-5; perhaps TRBD1 as D (5 bases). Trimming took off 9 bases at V and 2 bases at J, with 11 bases between the two ends. Germline V gene lookup returns CDR1 SGHTA and CDR2 FQGTGA. The CDR3 spans 13 residues.